This T cell receptor beta chain was found in a study of blood T cell repertoires in COVID-19. Background on the study: T cells, B-cell-depleted T cells, or PBMCs supplied cDNA or gDNA.

Sequencing used immunoSEQ multiplex PCR; TCRdb keeps in-frame clones, though not all of them. This sample has 30,000 to 40,000 clones, with about 74% found just once. A single count supports this clone. V shed 4 bases, J shed 0 bases, and the junction held 10 bases outside the gene matches. The CDR3 loop spans 18 amino acids. CDR1 KGHSH and CDR2 LQKENI come from the germline V gene. This chain uses TRBV18 with TRBJ1-5, with 9 bases matching TRBD1. The material sequenced was peripheral blood. The receptor was derived from a man between 65 and 80 years old with COVID-19, enrolled during active disease. The CDR3 loop is CASSRRDREDYSNQPQHF. As DNA, the CDR3 is TGTGCCAGCTCACGCCGGGACAGGGAGGACTATAGCAATCAGCCCCAGCATTTT.